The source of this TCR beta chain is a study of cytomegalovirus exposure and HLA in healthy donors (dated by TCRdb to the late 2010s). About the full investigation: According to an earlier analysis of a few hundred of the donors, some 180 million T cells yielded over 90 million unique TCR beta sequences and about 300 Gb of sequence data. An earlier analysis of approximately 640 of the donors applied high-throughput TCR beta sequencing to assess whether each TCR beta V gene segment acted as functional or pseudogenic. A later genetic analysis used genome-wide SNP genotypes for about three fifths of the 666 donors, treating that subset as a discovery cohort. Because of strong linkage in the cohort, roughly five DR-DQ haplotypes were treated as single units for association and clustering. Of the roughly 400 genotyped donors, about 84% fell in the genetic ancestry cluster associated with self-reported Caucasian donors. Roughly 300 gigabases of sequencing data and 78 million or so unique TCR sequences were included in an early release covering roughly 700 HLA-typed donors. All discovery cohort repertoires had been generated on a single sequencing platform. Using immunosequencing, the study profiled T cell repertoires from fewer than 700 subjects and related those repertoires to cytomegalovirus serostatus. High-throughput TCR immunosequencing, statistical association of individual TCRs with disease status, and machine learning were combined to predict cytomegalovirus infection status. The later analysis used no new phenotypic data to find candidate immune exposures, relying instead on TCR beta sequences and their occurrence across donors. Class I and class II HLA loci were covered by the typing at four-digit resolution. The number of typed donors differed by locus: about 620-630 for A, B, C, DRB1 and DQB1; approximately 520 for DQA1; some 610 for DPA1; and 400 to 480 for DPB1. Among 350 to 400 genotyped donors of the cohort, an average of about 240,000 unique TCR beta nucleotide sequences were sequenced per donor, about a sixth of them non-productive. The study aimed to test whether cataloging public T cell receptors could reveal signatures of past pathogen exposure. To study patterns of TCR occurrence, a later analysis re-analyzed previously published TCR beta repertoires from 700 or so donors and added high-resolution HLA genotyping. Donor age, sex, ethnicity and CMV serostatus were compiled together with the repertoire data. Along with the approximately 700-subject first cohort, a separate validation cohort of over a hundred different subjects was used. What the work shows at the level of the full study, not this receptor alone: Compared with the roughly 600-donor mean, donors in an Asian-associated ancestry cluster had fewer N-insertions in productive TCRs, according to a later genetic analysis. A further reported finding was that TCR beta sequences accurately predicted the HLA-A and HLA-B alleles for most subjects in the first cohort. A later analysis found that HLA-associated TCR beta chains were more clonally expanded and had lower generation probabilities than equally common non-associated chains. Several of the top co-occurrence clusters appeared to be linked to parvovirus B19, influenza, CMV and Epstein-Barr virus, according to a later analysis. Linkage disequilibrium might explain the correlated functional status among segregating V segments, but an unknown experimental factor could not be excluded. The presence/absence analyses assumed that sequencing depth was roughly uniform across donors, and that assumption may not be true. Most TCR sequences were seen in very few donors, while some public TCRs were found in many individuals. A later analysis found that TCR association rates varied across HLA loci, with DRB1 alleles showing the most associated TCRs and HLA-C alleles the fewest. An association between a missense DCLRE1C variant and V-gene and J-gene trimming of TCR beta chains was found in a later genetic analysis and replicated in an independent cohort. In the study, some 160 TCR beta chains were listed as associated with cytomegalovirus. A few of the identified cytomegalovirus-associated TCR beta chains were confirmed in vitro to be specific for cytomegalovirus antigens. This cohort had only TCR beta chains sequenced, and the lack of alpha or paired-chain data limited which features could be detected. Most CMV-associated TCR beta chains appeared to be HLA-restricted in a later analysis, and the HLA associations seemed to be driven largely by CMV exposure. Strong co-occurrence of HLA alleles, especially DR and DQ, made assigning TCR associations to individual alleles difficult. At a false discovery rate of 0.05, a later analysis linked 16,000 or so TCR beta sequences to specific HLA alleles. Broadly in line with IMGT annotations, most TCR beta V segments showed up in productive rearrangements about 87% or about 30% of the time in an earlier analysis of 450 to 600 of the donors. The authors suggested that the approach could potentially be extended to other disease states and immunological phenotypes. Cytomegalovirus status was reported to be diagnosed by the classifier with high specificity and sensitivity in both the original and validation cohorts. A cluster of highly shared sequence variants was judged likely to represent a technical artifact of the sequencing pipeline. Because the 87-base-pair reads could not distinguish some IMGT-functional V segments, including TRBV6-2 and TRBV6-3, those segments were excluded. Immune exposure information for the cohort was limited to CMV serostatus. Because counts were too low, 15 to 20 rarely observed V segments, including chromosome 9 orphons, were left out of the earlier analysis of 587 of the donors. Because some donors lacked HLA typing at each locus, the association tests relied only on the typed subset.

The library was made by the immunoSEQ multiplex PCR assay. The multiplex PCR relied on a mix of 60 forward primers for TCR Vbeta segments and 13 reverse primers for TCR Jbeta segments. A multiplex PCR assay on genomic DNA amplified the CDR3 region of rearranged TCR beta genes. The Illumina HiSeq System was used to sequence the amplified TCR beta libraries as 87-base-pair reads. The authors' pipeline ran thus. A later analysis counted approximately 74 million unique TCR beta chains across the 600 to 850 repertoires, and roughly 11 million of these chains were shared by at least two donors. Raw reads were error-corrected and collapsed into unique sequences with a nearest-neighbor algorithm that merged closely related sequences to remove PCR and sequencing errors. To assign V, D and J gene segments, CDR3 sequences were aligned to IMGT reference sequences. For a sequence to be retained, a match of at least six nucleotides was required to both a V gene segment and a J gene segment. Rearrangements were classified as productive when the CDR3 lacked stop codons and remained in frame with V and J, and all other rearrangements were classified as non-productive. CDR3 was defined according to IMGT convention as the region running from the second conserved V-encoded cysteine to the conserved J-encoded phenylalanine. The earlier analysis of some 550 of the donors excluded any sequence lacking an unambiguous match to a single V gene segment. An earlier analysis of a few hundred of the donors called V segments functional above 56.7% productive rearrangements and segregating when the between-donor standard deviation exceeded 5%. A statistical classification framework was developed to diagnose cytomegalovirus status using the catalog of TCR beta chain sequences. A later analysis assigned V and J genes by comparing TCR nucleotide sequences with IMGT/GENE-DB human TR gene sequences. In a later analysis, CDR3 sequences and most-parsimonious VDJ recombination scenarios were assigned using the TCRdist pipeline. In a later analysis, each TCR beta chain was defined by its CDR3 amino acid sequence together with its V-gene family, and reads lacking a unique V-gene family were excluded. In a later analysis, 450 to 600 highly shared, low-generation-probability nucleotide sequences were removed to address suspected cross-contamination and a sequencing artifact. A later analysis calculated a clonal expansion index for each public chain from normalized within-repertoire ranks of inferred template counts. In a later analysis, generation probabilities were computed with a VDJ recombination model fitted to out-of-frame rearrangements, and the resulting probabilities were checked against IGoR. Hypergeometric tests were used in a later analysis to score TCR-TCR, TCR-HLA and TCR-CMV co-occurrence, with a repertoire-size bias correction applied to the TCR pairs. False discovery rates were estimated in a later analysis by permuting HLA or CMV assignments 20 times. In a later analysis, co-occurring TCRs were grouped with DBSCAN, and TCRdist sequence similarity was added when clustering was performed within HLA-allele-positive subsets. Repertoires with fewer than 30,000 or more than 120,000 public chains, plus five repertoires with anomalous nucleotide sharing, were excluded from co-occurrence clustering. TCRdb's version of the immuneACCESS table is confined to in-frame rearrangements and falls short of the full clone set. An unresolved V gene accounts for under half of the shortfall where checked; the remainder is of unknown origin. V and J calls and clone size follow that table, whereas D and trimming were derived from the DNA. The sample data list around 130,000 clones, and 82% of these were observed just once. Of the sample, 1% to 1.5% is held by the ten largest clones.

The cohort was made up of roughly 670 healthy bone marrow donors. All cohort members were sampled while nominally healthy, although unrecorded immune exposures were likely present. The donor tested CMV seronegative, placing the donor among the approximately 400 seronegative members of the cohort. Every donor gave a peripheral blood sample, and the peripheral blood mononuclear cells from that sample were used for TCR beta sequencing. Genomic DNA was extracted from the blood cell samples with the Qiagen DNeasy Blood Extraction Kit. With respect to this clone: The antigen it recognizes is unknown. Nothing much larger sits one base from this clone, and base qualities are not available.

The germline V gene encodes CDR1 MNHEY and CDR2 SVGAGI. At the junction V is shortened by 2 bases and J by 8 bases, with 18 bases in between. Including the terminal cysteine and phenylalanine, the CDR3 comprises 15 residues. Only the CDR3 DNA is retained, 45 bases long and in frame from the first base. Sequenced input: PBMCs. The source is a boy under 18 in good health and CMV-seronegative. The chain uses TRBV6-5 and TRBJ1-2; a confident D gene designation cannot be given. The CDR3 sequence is CASSYDESGDGGYTF. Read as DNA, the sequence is TGTGCCAGCAGTTACGACGAATCGGGAGATGGGGGCTACACCTTC.